The subject of this entry is one TCR beta chain. Measured with immunoSEQ multiplex PCR; TCRdb has only the in-frame clones, and not every one. The repertoire holds around 89,000 clones, with just over 90% as singletons. The data stem from a study of T cell responses to AZD1222 COVID-19 vaccine. V lost 8 bases to trimming and J lost 6 bases; unmatched junction nucleotides: 13. Germline CDR1 SGHAT, CDR2 FQNNGV. CDR3 length: 16 residues. The sequences come from peripheral blood, collected on day 0 of AZD1222 vaccination. The TCR comes from an adult in good health. The chain links TRBV11-2 to TRBJ2-5; 12 nucleotides match TRBD2. The CDR3 reads CASVMGASGGGKTQYF. The CDR3 nucleotides are TGTGCCAGCGTCATGGGAGCTAGCGGGGGGGGAAAGACCCAGTACTTC.